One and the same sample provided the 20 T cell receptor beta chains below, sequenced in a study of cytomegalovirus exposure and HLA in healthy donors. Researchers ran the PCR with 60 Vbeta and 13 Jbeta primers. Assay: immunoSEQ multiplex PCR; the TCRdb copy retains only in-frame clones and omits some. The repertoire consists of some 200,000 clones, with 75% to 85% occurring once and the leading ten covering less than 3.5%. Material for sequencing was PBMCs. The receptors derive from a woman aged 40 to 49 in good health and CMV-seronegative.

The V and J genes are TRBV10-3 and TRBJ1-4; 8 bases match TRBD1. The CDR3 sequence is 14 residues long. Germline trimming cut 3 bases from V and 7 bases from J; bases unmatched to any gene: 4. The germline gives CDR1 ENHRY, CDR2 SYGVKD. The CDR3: CAISDSGTGEKLFF. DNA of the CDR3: TGTGCCATCAGTGACTCCGGGACAGGTGAAAAACTGTTTTTT.

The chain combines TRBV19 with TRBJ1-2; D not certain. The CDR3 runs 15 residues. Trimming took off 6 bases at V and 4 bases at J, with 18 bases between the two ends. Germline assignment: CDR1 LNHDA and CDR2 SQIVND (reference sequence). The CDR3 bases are TGTGCCAGTAGGACCGGGCCCAAAGAGGGCTATGGCTACACCTTC. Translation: CASRTGPKEGYGYTF.

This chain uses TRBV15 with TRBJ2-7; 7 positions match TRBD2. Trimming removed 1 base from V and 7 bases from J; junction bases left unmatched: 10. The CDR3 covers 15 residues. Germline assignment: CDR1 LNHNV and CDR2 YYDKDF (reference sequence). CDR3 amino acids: CATSRGTSGLGEQYF. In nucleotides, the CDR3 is TGTGCCACCAGCAGAGGGACTAGTGGTTTGGGAGAGCAGTACTTC.

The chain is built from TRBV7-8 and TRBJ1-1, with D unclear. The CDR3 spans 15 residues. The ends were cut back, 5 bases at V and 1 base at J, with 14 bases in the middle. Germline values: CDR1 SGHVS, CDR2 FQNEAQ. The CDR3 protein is CASSPEARPNTEAFF. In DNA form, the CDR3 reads TGTGCCAGCAGCCCCGAGGCCAGACCGAACACTGAAGCTTTCTTT.

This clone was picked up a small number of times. CDR3 coding DNA: TGCGCCAGCAGCCAAGCGGACACCTCTGGAAACACCATATATTTT. This translates into CASSQADTSGNTIYF. The chain employs TRBV4-1 and TRBJ1-3; D is perhaps TRBD1 (5 bases). The CDR3 is made up of 15 amino acids. With 1 base removed from V and 0 bases from J, the gap between germline ends came to 7 bases. Per the germline V gene, CDR1 is MGHRA and CDR2 is YSYEKL.

The CDR3 DNA sequence: TGTGCCAGCAGCTTAGAGGGAGGTATAGGAGGTAATGAGCAGTTCTTC. Translation: CASSLEGGIGGNEQFF. The chain combines TRBV11-3 with TRBJ2-1; possible D gene TRBD2, 6 bases. The V and J ends lost 0 bases and 7 bases respectively, with 16 bases between them. The CDR3 contains 16 residues. Germline V gives CDR1 SGHNT, CDR2 YENEEA.

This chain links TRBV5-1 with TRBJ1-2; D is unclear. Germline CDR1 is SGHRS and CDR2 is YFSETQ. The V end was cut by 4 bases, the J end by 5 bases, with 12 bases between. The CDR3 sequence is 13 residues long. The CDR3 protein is CASSRVEGYGYTF. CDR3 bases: TGCGCCAGCAGCCGGGTGGAGGGATATGGCTACACCTTC. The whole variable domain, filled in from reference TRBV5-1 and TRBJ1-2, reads KAGVTQTPRYLIKTRGQQVTLSCSPISGHRSVSWYQQTPGQGLQFLFEYFSETQRNKGNFPGRFSGRQFSNSRSEMNVSTLELGDSALYLCASSRVEGYGYTFGSGTRLTVV.

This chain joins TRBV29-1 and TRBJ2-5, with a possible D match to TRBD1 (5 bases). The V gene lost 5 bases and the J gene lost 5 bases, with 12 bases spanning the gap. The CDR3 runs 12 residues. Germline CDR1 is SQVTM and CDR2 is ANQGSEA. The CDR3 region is CSVQRGGETQYF. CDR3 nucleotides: TGCAGCGTTCAAAGGGGTGGGGAGACCCAGTACTTC.

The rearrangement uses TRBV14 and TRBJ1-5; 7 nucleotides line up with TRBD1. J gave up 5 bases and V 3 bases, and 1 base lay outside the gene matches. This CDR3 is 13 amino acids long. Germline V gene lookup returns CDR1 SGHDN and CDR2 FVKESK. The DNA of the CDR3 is TGTGCCAGCAGCCACCAGGGGGATCAGCCCCAGCATTTT. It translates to CASSHQGDQPQHF.

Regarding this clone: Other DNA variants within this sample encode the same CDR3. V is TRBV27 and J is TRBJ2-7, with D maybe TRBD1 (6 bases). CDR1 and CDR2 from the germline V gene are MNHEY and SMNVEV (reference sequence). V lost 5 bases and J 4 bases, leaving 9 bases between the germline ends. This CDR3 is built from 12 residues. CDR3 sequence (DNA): TGTGCCAGCAGTCCCACAGGGTACGAGCAGTACTTC. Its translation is CASSPTGYEQYF.

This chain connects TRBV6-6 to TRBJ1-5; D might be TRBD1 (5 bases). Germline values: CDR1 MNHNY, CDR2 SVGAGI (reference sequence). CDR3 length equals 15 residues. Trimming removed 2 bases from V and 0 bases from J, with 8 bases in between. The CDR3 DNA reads TGTGCCAGCAGTTACGGGGCGTTTAGCAATCAGCCCCAGCATTTT. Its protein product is CASSYGAFSNQPQHF.

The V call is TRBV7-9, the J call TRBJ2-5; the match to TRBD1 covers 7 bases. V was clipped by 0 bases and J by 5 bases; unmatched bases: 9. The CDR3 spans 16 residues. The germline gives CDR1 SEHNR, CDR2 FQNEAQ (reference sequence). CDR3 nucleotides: TGTGCCAGCAGCTTAGCCTATGGGACAGTCCGGGAGACCCAGTACTTC. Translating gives CASSLAYGTVRETQYF.

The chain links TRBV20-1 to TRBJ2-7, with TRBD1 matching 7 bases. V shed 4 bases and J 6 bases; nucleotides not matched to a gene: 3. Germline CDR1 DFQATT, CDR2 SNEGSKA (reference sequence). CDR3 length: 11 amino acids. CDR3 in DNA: TGCAGTGCTAACAGGGGTCCCGAGCAGTACTTC. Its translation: CSANRGPEQYF.

The CDR3: CASSLADGSARALINYGYTF. The DNA of the CDR3 is TGCGCCAGCAGCTTGGCCGATGGGAGCGCCAGAGCTTTGATAAACTATGGCTACACCTTC. The rearrangement joins TRBV5-1 to TRBJ1-2; unclear D gene. Germline V gene sequence: CDR1 SGHRS, CDR2 YFSETQ. The CDR3 has 20 residues. V dropped 0 bases and J dropped 2 bases, with 26 bases sitting between them.

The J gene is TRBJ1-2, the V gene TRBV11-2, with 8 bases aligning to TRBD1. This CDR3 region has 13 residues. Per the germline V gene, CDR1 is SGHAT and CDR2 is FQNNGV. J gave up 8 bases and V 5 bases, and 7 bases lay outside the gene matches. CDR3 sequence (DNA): TGTGCCAGCAGCAGGACAGGGCTGGTGGGCTACACCTTC. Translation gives CASSRTGLVGYTF. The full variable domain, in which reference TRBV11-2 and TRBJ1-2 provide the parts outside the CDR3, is EAGVAQSPRYKIIEKRQSVAFWCNPISGHATLYWYQQILGQGPKLLIQFQNNGVVDDSQLPKDRFSAERLKGVDSTLKIQPAKLEDSAVYLCASSRTGLVGYTFGSGTRLTVV.

As DNA, the CDR3 is TGCGCCAGCAGTGAGTACAGGACTAGAAACACCGGGGAGCTGTTTTTT. Its protein product is CASSEYRTRNTGELFF. The chain employs TRBV10-2 and TRBJ2-2, with TRBD2 matching 7 bases. After removal of 1 base from V and 2 bases from J, the junction contained 4 bases not matched to a gene. Germline CDR1 WSHSY, CDR2 SAAADI. This CDR3 is 16 amino acids long.

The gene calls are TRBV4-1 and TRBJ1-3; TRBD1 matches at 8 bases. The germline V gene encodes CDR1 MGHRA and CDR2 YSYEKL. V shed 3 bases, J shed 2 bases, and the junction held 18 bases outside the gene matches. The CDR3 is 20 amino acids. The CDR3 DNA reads TGCGCCAGCAGCCACTATTGGGACAGGTCCCTTTGGAAGACTGGAAACACCATATATTTT. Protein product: CASSHYWDRSLWKTGNTIYF.

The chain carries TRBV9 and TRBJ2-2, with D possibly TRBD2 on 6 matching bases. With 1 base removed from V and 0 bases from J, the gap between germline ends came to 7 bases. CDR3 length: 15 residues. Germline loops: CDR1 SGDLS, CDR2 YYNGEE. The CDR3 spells CASSVRGTNTGELFF. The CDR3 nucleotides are TGTGCCAGCAGCGTACGGGGGACGAACACCGGGGAGCTGTTTTTT.

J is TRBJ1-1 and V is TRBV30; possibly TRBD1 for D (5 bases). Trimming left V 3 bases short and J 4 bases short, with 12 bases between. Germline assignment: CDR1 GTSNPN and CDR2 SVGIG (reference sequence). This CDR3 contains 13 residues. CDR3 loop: CAWSAGPATEAFF. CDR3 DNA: TGTGCCTGGAGCGCGGGGCCAGCCACTGAAGCTTTCTTT.

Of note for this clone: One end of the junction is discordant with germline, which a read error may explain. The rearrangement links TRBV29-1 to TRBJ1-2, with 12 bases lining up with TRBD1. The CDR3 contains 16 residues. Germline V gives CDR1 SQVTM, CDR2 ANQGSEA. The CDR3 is CSGEGRRDRGLGGYTF. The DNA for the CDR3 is TGCAGCGGTGAAGGTAGACGGGACAGGGGGCTAGGTGGCTACACCTTC.